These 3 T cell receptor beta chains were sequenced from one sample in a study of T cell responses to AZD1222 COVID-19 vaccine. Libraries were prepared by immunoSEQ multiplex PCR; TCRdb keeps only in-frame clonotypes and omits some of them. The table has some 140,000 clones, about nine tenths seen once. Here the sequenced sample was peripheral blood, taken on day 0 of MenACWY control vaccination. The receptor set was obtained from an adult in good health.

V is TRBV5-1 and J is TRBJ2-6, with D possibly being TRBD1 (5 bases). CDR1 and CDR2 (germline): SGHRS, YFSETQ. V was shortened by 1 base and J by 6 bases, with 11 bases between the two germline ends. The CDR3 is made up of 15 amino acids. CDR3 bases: TGCGCCAGCAGCTTGCAGGGAAGAGAGGCCAACGTCCTGACTTTC. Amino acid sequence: CASSLQGREANVLTF.

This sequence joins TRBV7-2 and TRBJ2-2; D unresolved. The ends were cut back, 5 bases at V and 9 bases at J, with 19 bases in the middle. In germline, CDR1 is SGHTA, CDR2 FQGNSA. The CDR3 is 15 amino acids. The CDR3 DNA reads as TGTGCCAGCAGCCCGCCCCTGGGCGAACACCGGGAGCTGTTTTTT. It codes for CASSPPLGEHRELFF.

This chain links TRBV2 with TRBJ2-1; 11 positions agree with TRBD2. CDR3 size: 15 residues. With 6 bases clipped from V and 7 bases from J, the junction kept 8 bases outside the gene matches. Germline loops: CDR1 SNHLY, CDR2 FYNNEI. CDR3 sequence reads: CASRALAGGRNEQFF. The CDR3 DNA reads TGTGCCAGCAGGGCCCTAGCGGGGGGAAGGAATGAGCAGTTCTTC.